The next 6 T cell receptor beta chains were all read from a single sample in a study of T cell responses to AZD1222 COVID-19 vaccine. Produced via immunoSEQ multiplex PCR; TCRdb's table is partial and in-frame only. The table has 90,000 to 150,000 clones, 85% to 90% seen once. Sequencing was performed on peripheral blood, taken 28 days after the second AZD1222 dose. These TCRs come from an adult who received the AZD1222 COVID-19 vaccine.

This chain uses TRBV6-5 with TRBJ1-6; tentative D call: TRBD1 (6 bases). Trimming took off 4 bases at V and 5 bases at J, with 9 bases between the two ends. Per germline, CDR1 MNHEY and CDR2 SVGAGI. The CDR3 has 14 residues. The CDR3 spells CASSFGQNNSPLHF. The CDR3 region has the DNA TGTGCCAGCAGTTTTGGACAGAATAATTCACCCCTCCACTTT.

In DNA, the CDR3 is TGTGCCAGCAGCTTAGAGGCTCCCTCTGGGGCCAACGTCCTGACTTTC. This gives the protein CASSLEAPSGANVLTF. V is TRBV11-1 and J is TRBJ2-6; no clear D. This CDR3 has 16 amino acids. Germline CDR1 reads SGHAT; CDR2 reads FQDESV (reference sequence). V was pared by 1 base and J by 0 bases, with 7 bases between.

The chain has TRBV27 and TRBJ1-3, with D possibly being TRBD1 (5 bases). This CDR3 comprises 13 residues. V lost 6 bases to trimming and J lost 4 bases, with 10 bases between them. Germline V gene lookup returns CDR1 MNHEY and CDR2 SMNVEV (reference sequence). The CDR3 region is CASSTRGGNTIYF. The CDR3 nucleotides are TGTGCCAGCAGCACAAGGGGAGGAAACACCATATATTTT.

The J gene is TRBJ2-2, the V gene TRBV29-1; TRBD2 might be the D (6 bases). CDR1 is SQVTM, CDR2 ANQGSEA, per germline. Trimming removed 5 bases at V and 0 bases at J, with 10 bases between. The CDR3 consists of 14 residues. The CDR3 loop is CSVRIAANTGELFF. The DNA for the CDR3 is TGCAGCGTTAGGATAGCGGCGAACACCGGGGAGCTGTTTTTT.

The V gene is TRBV11-2, the J gene TRBJ1-1; D not certain. This CDR3 has 13 residues. Looked up from germline, CDR1 is SGHAT and CDR2 is FQNNGV. V lost 4 bases to trimming and J lost 4 bases, with 10 bases between them. In DNA form, the CDR3 reads TGTGCCAGCAGCTCCCTTCAAGCCACTGAAGCTTTCTTT. Translated: CASSSLQATEAFF.

CDR3 loop: CASSLESRNEQFF. CDR3 coding DNA: TGTGCCAGCAGTTTAGAATCTAGGAATGAGCAGTTCTTC. This chain uses TRBV28 with TRBJ2-1; D not certain. V was pared by 2 bases and J by 7 bases, with 9 bases between. This CDR3 has 13 amino acids. The germline V gene encodes CDR1 MDHEN and CDR2 SYDVKM.